Each of the 32 T cell receptor beta chains below was sequenced from the same sample in a study of radiation and T cells in renal cell carcinoma. Repertoires were generated with immunoSEQ multiplex PCR, while TCRdb's copy carries only in-frame clones and drops some. This sample has about 78,000 clones; roughly nine tenths occur once, and the top ten carry approximately 6.2%. Time point indicated: blood 4 weeks post-SBRT, at nephrectomy. Treatment defined: 15 Gy SBRT to primary tumor, nephrectomy 4 weeks later. The material was blood, obtained from a patient whose treatment included radiotherapy and nephrectomy. The receptors stem from an older woman with renal cell carcinoma.

The chain recombines TRBV4-3 with TRBJ2-1; perhaps TRBD2 as D (5 bases). The V gene lost 0 bases and the J gene lost 5 bases, with 14 bases spanning the gap. CDR1 LGHNA and CDR2 YSLEER come from the germline V gene. The CDR3 has 16 residues. The CDR3 DNA reads TGCGCCAGCAGCCAAGAAATAGCTGGAGGCCACAATGAGCAGTTCTTC. This codes for CASSQEIAGGHNEQFF.

With regard to this clone: The junction shows a germline mismatch at one end, possibly a read error. The genes are TRBV6-5 and TRBJ1-1; D perhaps matches TRBD1 (5 bases). Germline V gene sequence: CDR1 MNHEY, CDR2 SVGAGI. CDR3 length equals 13 residues. This chain's CDR3 is CASSWGLNAEAFF. The CDR3 bases are TGTGCCAGCAGCTGGGGGTTGAACGCTGAAGCTTTCTTT.

The chain carries TRBV5-1 and TRBJ1-6; no firm D call. Germline lookup yields CDR1 SGHRS and CDR2 YFSETQ. The V end lost 0 bases, the J end lost 6 bases, and 10 bases lay between the germline ends. This CDR3 has 15 residues. In DNA, the CDR3 is TGCGCCAGCAGCTTGGCCGGGGTGTCTAATTCACCCCTCCACTTT. Encoded protein: CASSLAGVSNSPLHF.

The rearrangement joins TRBV30 to TRBJ2-7, with a weak D call TRBD1 (5 bases). The CDR3 has 12 amino acids. The germline CDR1 and CDR2 sequences are GTSNPN and SVGIG (reference sequence). V was pared by 0 bases and J by 4 bases, with 7 bases between. CDR3 DNA: TGTGCCTGGAGTGTTAAGGGGTACGAGCAGTACTTC. Protein product: CAWSVKGYEQYF.

The sample holds a few counts of this clone. The rearrangement joins TRBV6-5 to TRBJ1-1; no clear D gene. The CDR3 is 13 amino acids. Trimming pared 5 bases from V and 1 base from J, leaving 8 bases between. Germline V gene lookup returns CDR1 MNHEY and CDR2 SVGAGI. In DNA form, the CDR3 reads TGTGCCAGCAGTAGACGACAGAACACTGAAGCTTTCTTT. It specifies CASSRRQNTEAFF.

This rearrangement joins TRBV19 to TRBJ2-3, with 9 bases that match TRBD2. The CDR3 totals 15 residues. J lost 6 bases, V lost 7 bases, and 11 bases had no gene match. Germline lookup yields CDR1 LNHDA and CDR2 SQIVND (reference sequence). This CDR3 reads CASNPMSGGRDTQYF. Written as DNA, the CDR3 is TGTGCCAGTAACCCTATGAGCGGGGGGCGGGATACGCAGTATTTT.

The CDR3, as DNA: TGTGCCAGCAGTTGGGACAGGGAAGGTGGCTACACCTTC. Translating gives CASSWDREGGYTF. V gene TRBV2 combines with J gene TRBJ1-2; 9 bases fit TRBD1. The CDR3 is 13 residues long. With V trimmed by 5 bases and J by 7 bases, 5 bases remained unmatched. The germline V gene has CDR1 SNHLY and CDR2 FYNNEI. Combining the CDR3 with reference TRBV2 and TRBJ1-2 gives the whole variable domain EPEVTQTPSHQVTQMGQEVILRCVPISNHLYFYWYRQILGQKVEFLVSFYNNEISEKSEIFDDQFSVERPDGSNFTLKIRSTKLEDSAMYFCASSWDREGGYTFGSGTRLTVV.

The genes are TRBV11-3 and TRBJ2-7; 7 bases agree with TRBD1. This CDR3 is built from 18 residues. J lost 2 bases, V lost 3 bases, and 16 bases had no gene match. Germline V CDR1 and CDR2: SGHNT, YENEEA. DNA of the CDR3: TGTGCCAGCAGCTTTGAGAGGTGGGGACAGCAGGTGACCTACGAGCAGTACTTC. Protein product: CASSFERWGQQVTYEQYF.

The V gene is TRBV9, the J gene TRBJ2-3, with 8 bases that match TRBD2. The V gene end was trimmed by 0 bases and the J gene end by 4 bases; junction bases not matched to a gene: 4. CDR3 length equals 15 residues. CDR1 and CDR2 from the germline V gene are SGDLS and YYNGEE. CDR3 DNA: TGTGCCAGCAGCGTAGCGGGGGGGTACGCAGATACGCAGTATTTT. This translates into CASSVAGGYADTQYF.

The J gene is TRBJ2-1, the V gene TRBV6-1; 11 nucleotides align to TRBD2. The CDR3 totals 14 residues. The J segment lost 5 bases and the V segment lost 6 bases, leaving 3 bases of the junction unmatched. CDR1 and CDR2 from the germline V gene are MNHNS and SASEGT. CDR3 DNA sequence: TGTGCCAGCAGCGGACTAGCGGGTAACAATGAGCAGTTCTTC. It yields the protein CASSGLAGNNEQFF.

In DNA form, the CDR3 reads TGTGCCAGCAGCCCCGGAGGGGGGCTGAACACTGAAGCTTTCTTT. Residues: CASSPGGGLNTEAFF. V is TRBV11-2 and J is TRBJ1-1, with a tentative D call TRBD1 (6 bases). The V end lost 5 bases, the J end lost 0 bases, and 13 bases lay between the germline ends. The germline V gene has CDR1 SGHAT and CDR2 FQNNGV. The CDR3 sequence is 15 residues long.

This chain connects TRBV28 to TRBJ1-1; D possibly corresponds to TRBD1 (6 bases). The CDR3 has 14 residues. Trimming took 5 bases from V and 0 from J, leaving 10 bases between them. CDR1 and CDR2 from the germline V gene are MDHEN and SYDVKM. CDR3 residues: CASSLTGLNTEAFF. For the CDR3, the DNA is TGTGCCAGCAGTCTCACAGGGCTGAACACTGAAGCTTTCTTT. The variable domain in full, completed from reference TRBV28 and TRBJ1-1, reads DVKVTQSSRYLVKRTGEKVFLECVQDMDHENMFWYRQDPGLGLRLIYFSYDVKMKEKGDIPEGYSVSREKKERFSLILESASTNQTSMYLCASSLTGLNTEAFFGQGTRLTVV.

This clone has a single count. The chain is built from TRBV6-5 and TRBJ1-6; no clear D. The CDR3 has 12 residues. Trimming left V 6 bases short and J 9 bases short, with 9 bases between. From germline, CDR1 is MNHEY and CDR2 SVGAGI. Here the CDR3 reads CASRGVSSPLHF. CDR3 DNA sequence: TGTGCCAGCAGGGGCGTAAGTTCACCCCTCCACTTT.

CDR3 in amino acids: CASSPPAYRDRGRGGEKLFF. The DNA of the CDR3 is TGTGCCAGCAGTCCTCCAGCCTACCGGGACAGGGGGCGAGGAGGAGAAAAACTGTTTTTT. The V call is TRBV28, the J call TRBJ1-4, with 12 positions matching TRBD1. The CDR3 is made up of 20 amino acids. V trimming: 5 bases; J trimming: 8 bases; junction bases outside the gene matches: 21. Germline-derived CDR1 and CDR2 are MDHEN and SYDVKM.

The V gene is TRBV4-1, the J gene TRBJ2-7; unclear D gene. The CDR3 sequence is 11 residues long. Per germline, CDR1 MGHRA and CDR2 YSYEKL. V lost 1 base and J lost 6, with 4 bases in between. CDR3 amino acids: CASSQGVEQYF. The CDR3 DNA reads as TGCGCCAGCAGCCAAGGTGTCGAGCAGTACTTC.

This chain joins TRBV7-3 and TRBJ2-1, with D possibly matching TRBD2 (6 bases). This CDR3 region has 17 residues. Germline CDR1 and CDR2: SGHTA and FQGTGA. The V gene lost 3 bases and the J gene lost 0 bases, with 15 bases spanning the gap. The CDR3 DNA reads TGTGCCAGCAGCTTGGGGGGACTGAGAATCTCCTACAATGAGCAGTTCTTC. It is translated as CASSLGGLRISYNEQFF.

V and J are TRBV4-1 and TRBJ2-1; TRBD2 matches 8 bases. CDR1 is MGHRA and CDR2 is YSYEKL in the germline V gene. J was trimmed by 10 bases and V by 1 base; bases with no gene match: 12. The CDR3 consists of 16 residues. Here the CDR3 reads CASSQVGGGPRREQFF. In DNA, the CDR3 is TGCGCCAGCAGCCAAGTGGGCGGGGGGCCCCGTCGGGAGCAGTTCTTC.

The V and J genes are TRBV6-1 and TRBJ2-5; D may be TRBD1 or TRBD2 (6 bases each). The CDR3 has 14 amino acids. Germline CDR1 is MNHNS and CDR2 is SASEGT. Trimming removed 2 bases from V and 6 bases from J, with 13 bases in between. The chain's CDR3 is CASSEITGRKTQYF. In DNA form, the CDR3 reads TGTGCCAGCAGTGAAATCACAGGGAGGAAGACCCAGTACTTC.

The rearrangement links TRBV5-1 to TRBJ2-7, with D unresolved. This CDR3 region has 15 residues. Trimming took off 0 bases at V and 2 bases at J, with 12 bases between the two ends. Germline values: CDR1 SGHRS, CDR2 YFSETQ. The CDR3 loop is CASSLESRLAYEQYF. The CDR3 DNA reads TGCGCCAGCAGCTTGGAATCCAGGCTCGCCTACGAGCAGTACTTC.

The chain recombines TRBV2 with TRBJ1-3; 7 nucleotides match TRBD1. The CDR3 is made up of 14 amino acids. Trimming took 7 bases from V and 0 from J; bases not matched to a gene: 3. The V gene's germline CDR1 is SNHLY and CDR2 FYNNEI. The CDR3: CASTRDSSGNTIYF. CDR3 bases: TGTGCCAGCACCCGGGACAGCTCTGGAAACACCATATATTTT. Supplemented by reference TRBV2 and TRBJ1-3, the full variable domain reads EPEVTQTPSHQVTQMGQEVILRCVPISNHLYFYWYRQILGQKVEFLVSFYNNEISEKSEIFDDQFSVERPDGSNFTLKIRSTKLEDSAMYFCASTRDSSGNTIYFGEGSWLTVV.

As to this clone: Other DNA sequences in this sample translate to the same CDR3. The chain couples TRBV28 to TRBJ2-7; 8 positions agree with TRBD2. Germline V gives CDR1 MDHEN, CDR2 SYDVKM. CDR3 length: 13 residues. The trim removed 6 bases at V and 1 base at J, leaving 2 bases unmatched. The CDR3 spells CASSRGGSYEQYF. CDR3 coding DNA: TGTGCCAGCAGCCGGGGGGGGTCCTACGAGCAGTACTTC. The full variable domain, with the rest looked up from reference TRBV28 and TRBJ2-7, is DVKVTQSSRYLVKRTGEKVFLECVQDMDHENMFWYRQDPGLGLRLIYFSYDVKMKEKGDIPEGYSVSREKKERFSLILESASTNQTSMYLCASSRGGSYEQYFGPGTRLTVT.

The V gene is TRBV19, the J gene TRBJ1-2, with D unresolved. Trimming cost V 9 bases and J 4 bases, with 15 bases left between them. This CDR3 comprises 13 residues. Germline V gene lookup returns CDR1 LNHDA and CDR2 SQIVND (reference sequence). The CDR3 here is CASDSPAGYGYTF. CDR3 nucleotide sequence: TGTGCCAGCGATAGTCCCGCCGGCTATGGCTACACCTTC.

This chain connects TRBV11-3 to TRBJ1-2; possibly TRBD1 for D (6 bases). The CDR3 has 15 amino acids. Germline V CDR1 and CDR2: SGHNT, YENEEA. The V and J ends lost 1 base and 3 bases respectively, with 12 bases between them. The CDR3 nucleotides are TGTGCCAGCAGCTTAGGGGGGGCAGACTACTATGGCTACACCTTC. It translates to CASSLGGADYYGYTF.

This clone was found a few times. The genes are TRBV6-4 and TRBJ2-2; D possibly corresponds to TRBD1 (5 bases). The CDR3 is made up of 16 amino acids. V lost 2 bases and J 5 bases, leaving 15 bases between the germline ends. Germline CDR1 is MRHNA and CDR2 is SNTAGT. The DNA for the CDR3 is TGTGCCAGCAGTGACCCCAGGGTAGGGGCGACCGGGGAGCTGTTTTTT. This codes for CASSDPRVGATGELFF.

The chain has TRBV10-2 and TRBJ1-5; tentatively, D is TRBD1 (6 bases). V lost 6 bases to trimming and J lost 0 bases, with 9 bases between them. The CDR3 sequence is 14 residues long. CDR1 is WSHSY and CDR2 is SAAADI in the germline V gene. The CDR3 protein is CASRGQLSNQPQHF. In DNA, the CDR3 is TGCGCCAGCAGAGGACAGCTTAGCAATCAGCCCCAGCATTTT.

This chain links TRBV7-2 with TRBJ1-6; D unclear. The germline gives CDR1 SGHTA, CDR2 FQGNSA. Trimming left V 5 bases short and J 13 bases short, with 15 bases between. CDR3 length equals 13 residues. CDR3 region: CASSETKGHPLHF. In DNA, the CDR3 is TGTGCCAGCAGCGAAACAAAGGGTCATCCCCTCCACTTT.

In the case of this clone: The identical CDR3 is also encoded by other nucleotide sequences in the sample. The chain employs TRBV5-4 and TRBJ2-7, with 13 bases lining up with TRBD2. V shed 3 bases and J 2 bases; nucleotides not matched to a gene: 2. Germline loops: CDR1 SGHNT, CDR2 YYREEE (reference sequence). The CDR3 consists of 15 residues. The CDR3 region is CASSSGLAGAYEQYF. CDR3 nucleotides: TGTGCCAGCAGCTCCGGACTAGCGGGGGCCTACGAGCAGTACTTC.

The chain carries TRBV28 and TRBJ2-3; D is possibly TRBD1 or TRBD2 (7 bases each). V lost 5 bases to trimming and J lost 9 bases, with 18 bases between them. Germline assignment: CDR1 MDHEN and CDR2 SYDVKM. This CDR3 spans 14 amino acids. In nucleotides, the CDR3 is TGTGCCAGCAGTCCAGGGGGGGCGATCTACACGCAGTATTTT. Residues: CASSPGGAIYTQYF.

The chain uses TRBV9 and TRBJ2-1, with a possible D match to TRBD1 (6 bases). The CDR3 is 14 residues long. Germline V lookup: CDR1 SGDLS, CDR2 YYNGEE. V lost 0 bases and J lost 9, with 13 bases in between. Here the CDR3 reads CASSVDEGVSEQFF. The CDR3 DNA reads TGTGCCAGCAGCGTAGATGAGGGGGTAAGTGAGCAGTTCTTC.

The V and J genes are TRBV28 and TRBJ2-1; weak D call: TRBD1 (6 bases). The CDR3 contains 12 residues. The germline V gene encodes CDR1 MDHEN and CDR2 SYDVKM. V shed 10 bases and J shed 7 bases, with 14 bases lying between them. The CDR3 nucleotides are TGTGCCACCGACAGGTTAGGAAATGAGCAGTTCTTC. It yields the protein CATDRLGNEQFF.

The rearrangement joins TRBV5-1 to TRBJ2-1, with TRBD2 identical over 10 bases. J lost 1 base, V lost 6 bases, and 10 bases had no gene match. Germline CDR1 and CDR2: SGHRS and YFSETQ. The CDR3 contains 17 residues. The CDR3 DNA sequence: TGCGCCAGCACTTCGTCGGGACTAGCGACGTCCTACAATGAGCAGTTCTTC. Translation: CASTSSGLATSYNEQFF.

The chain is built from TRBV19 and TRBJ1-1, with 12 nucleotides matching TRBD1. CDR3 length equals 17 residues. J was trimmed by 5 bases and V by 3 bases; bases with no gene match: 10. Germline V CDR1 and CDR2: LNHDA, SQIVND (reference sequence). The CDR3 DNA follows: TGTGCCAGTAGTATTCTCGGGTGGGACAGGGGGCGGACTGAAGCTTTCTTT. It translates to CASSILGWDRGRTEAFF.